A single sample is the source of the 32 T cell receptor beta chains below, sequenced in a study of CD8 T cells in Susac syndrome. About 0.45 to 1 ug RNA was reverse transcribed with random hexamers. TCRdb itself ran the immunoSEQ multiplex PCR reads through MiXCR, one entry per CDR3 protein. The sample consists of approximately 210,000 distinct CDR3 sequences, less than 95% of them appearing once. What was sequenced was CD4+ T cells from PBMCs. The source is a human donor with Susac syndrome.

The genes are TRBV6-6 and TRBJ2-1, with 13 bases aligning to TRBD2. This CDR3 has 15 residues. Germline loops: CDR1 MNHNY, CDR2 SVGAGI (reference sequence). Trimming cost V 5 bases and J 4 bases; bases outside gene matches: 2. The CDR3 here is CASSRLAGGYNEQFF. In nucleotides, the CDR3 is TGTGCCAGCAGTCGACTAGCGGGAGGATACAATGAGCAGTTCTTC.

The chain employs TRBV29-1 and TRBJ2-1; 11 bases are a match to TRBD2. CDR1 is SQVTM, CDR2 ANQGSEA, per germline. There are 15 residues in the CDR3. Trimming cost V 6 bases and J 2 bases; bases outside gene matches: 6. CDR3 protein: CSVHVAGGPYNEQFF. The CDR3 DNA is TGCAGCGTACACGTAGCGGGGGGGCCCTACAATGAGCAGTTCTTC.

The V gene is TRBV24-1, the J gene TRBJ1-1; D perhaps matches TRBD1 (5 bases). From germline, CDR1 is KGHDR and CDR2 SFDVKD. The V end lost 5 bases, the J end lost 1 base, and 19 bases lay between the germline ends. This CDR3 spans 17 amino acids. CDR3 protein: CATSAGDSNLPNTEAFF. For the CDR3, the DNA is TGTGCCACCAGTGCCGGGGACTCTAACCTTCCGAACACTGAAGCTTTCTTT.

The chain uses TRBV6-6 and TRBJ2-4; the D gene is possibly TRBD2 (6 bases). The CDR3 spans 15 residues. Germline lookup yields CDR1 MNHNY and CDR2 SVGAGI (reference sequence). The V end lost 4 bases, the J end lost 0 bases, and 10 bases lay between the germline ends. CDR3 nucleotides: TGTGCCAGCAGTTCACCGGGACTAGCCAAAAACATTCAGTACTTC. Residues: CASSSPGLAKNIQYF.

The V gene is TRBV7-2, the J gene TRBJ2-7; D gene uncertain. V lost 1 base and J lost 7, with 11 bases in between. The CDR3 sequence is 13 residues long. CDR1 SGHTA and CDR2 FQGNSA come from the germline V gene. The CDR3 is CASSLVKAWEQYF. In DNA, the CDR3 is TGTGCCAGCAGCTTAGTAAAGGCGTGGGAGCAGTACTTC.

J is TRBJ2-3 and V is TRBV11-2; D possibly corresponds to TRBD2 (6 bases). The CDR3 runs 13 residues. Germline V gene data show CDR1 as SGHAT and CDR2 as FQNNGV. Trimming took off 5 bases at V and 4 bases at J, with 10 bases between the two ends. The CDR3 DNA reads as TGTGCCAGCAGCCGGGGAGGTGCAGATACGCAGTATTTT. Translation gives CASSRGGADTQYF.

This chain connects TRBV24-1 to TRBJ2-6; D unresolved. Germline CDR1 reads KGHDR; CDR2 reads SFDVKD. Trimming removed 4 bases at V and 4 bases at J, with 1 base between. The CDR3 sequence is 12 residues long. The CDR3 DNA follows: TGTGCCACCAGTGACGGGGCCAACGTCCTGACTTTC. Protein sequence: CATSDGANVLTF.

The V and J genes are TRBV5-4 and TRBJ2-7, with 8 nucleotides matching TRBD1. The CDR3 is 17 residues long. CDR1 SGHNT and CDR2 YYREEE come from the germline V gene (reference sequence). V shed 2 bases and J 0 bases; nucleotides not matched to a gene: 10. CDR3 protein: CASSFETGEPYSYEQYF. In nucleotides, the CDR3 is TGTGCCAGCAGCTTCGAGACAGGGGAGCCTTACTCCTACGAGCAGTACTTC.

The chain links TRBV19 to TRBJ2-5, with TRBD2 matching 11 bases. The CDR3 is 16 residues long. The V gene end was trimmed by 3 bases and the J gene end by 5 bases; junction bases not matched to a gene: 8. Germline CDR1 and CDR2: LNHDA and SQIVND (reference sequence). The CDR3 reads CASSIRPTSGVETQYF. As DNA, the CDR3 is TGTGCCAGTAGTATCCGTCCGACTAGCGGGGTGGAGACCCAGTACTTC. The full variable domain, its missing parts supplied by reference TRBV19 and TRBJ2-5, is DGGITQSPKYLFRKEGQNVTLSCEQNLNHDAMYWYRQDPGQGLRLIYYSQIVNDFQKGDIAEGYSVSREKKESFPLTVTSAQKNPTAFYLCASSIRPTSGVETQYFGPGTRLLVL.

The chain couples TRBV4-1 to TRBJ2-5, with D possibly being TRBD1 (6 bases). V gave up 1 base and J gave up 2 bases, with 11 bases separating them. The length of the CDR3 is 15 residues. The germline V gene encodes CDR1 MGHRA and CDR2 YSYEKL. CDR3 in DNA: TGCGCCAGCAGCCAAGGGGCAGGGGCGCAAGAGACCCAGTACTTC. The encoded protein is CASSQGAGAQETQYF.

This chain connects TRBV7-3 to TRBJ1-1, with D perhaps matching TRBD1 (5 bases). The CDR3 is made up of 15 amino acids. Between the trimmed V and J ends, which lost 5 bases and 3 bases, there was a span of 16 bases. The germline V gene encodes CDR1 SGHTA and CDR2 FQGTGA. The CDR3 reads CASSPAGGGYTEAFF. CDR3 sequence (DNA): TGTGCCAGCAGCCCCGCGGGGGGTGGGTACACTGAAGCTTTCTTT.

V and J are TRBV24-1 and TRBJ2-2; D is perhaps TRBD2 (6 bases). The V and J ends lost 8 bases and 4 bases respectively, with 16 bases between them. CDR3 length: 15 residues. Germline CDR1 is KGHDR and CDR2 is SFDVKD. CDR3 amino acids: CATTRPGLFTGELFF. The DNA for the CDR3 is TGTGCCACCACCAGACCGGGACTTTTCACCGGGGAGCTGTTTTTT.

This clonotype was counted once. The rearrangement uses TRBV7-3 and TRBJ2-1, with 9 bases that match TRBD2. Germline assignment: CDR1 SGHTA and CDR2 FQGTGA. There are 14 residues in the CDR3. J gave up 6 bases and V 3 bases, and 3 bases lay outside the gene matches. Here the CDR3 DNA reads TGTGCCAGCAGCTTGCCGACTAGCGGCAATGAGCAGTTCTTC. It is translated as CASSLPTSGNEQFF.

This chain connects TRBV20-1 to TRBJ1-5; D is undetermined. This CDR3 contains 14 residues. Germline CDR1 is DFQATT and CDR2 is SNEGSKA (reference sequence). Trimming took off 0 bases at V and 5 bases at J, with 11 bases between the two ends. The chain's CDR3 is CSARDSGVDQPQHF. CDR3 DNA sequence: TGCAGTGCTAGAGATAGCGGAGTGGATCAGCCCCAGCATTTT.

DNA of the CDR3: TGCAGTGCCTCGGAGGGGGGGCTGACTGAAGCTTTCTTT. This sequence encodes CSASEGGLTEAFF. The gene calls are TRBV20-1 and TRBJ1-1; TRBD1 is a possible D gene (6 bases). Trimming took 6 bases from V and 5 from J, leaving 16 bases between them. Germline V CDR1 and CDR2: DFQATT, SNEGSKA (reference sequence). The CDR3 has 13 amino acids.

This chain links TRBV3-1 with TRBJ1-1; D remains unclear. There are 14 residues in the CDR3. Trimming stripped 6 bases from V and 0 bases from J, with 11 bases between. CDR1 and CDR2 (germline): LGHDT, YNNKEL (reference sequence). Here the CDR3 DNA reads TGTGCCAGCAGGTCAGCAGGATTGAACACTGAAGCTTTCTTT. Amino acids: CASRSAGLNTEAFF.

V usage is TRBV6-1 and J usage is TRBJ2-1, with D perhaps matching TRBD2 (5 bases). V shed 7 bases and J shed 10 bases, with 29 bases lying between them. The CDR3 totals 17 residues. Germline CDR1 reads MNHNS; CDR2 reads SASEGT. The CDR3 region is CASTSPRERPILSEQFF. The CDR3 DNA follows: TGTGCCAGCACCTCCCCTCGAGAGCGGCCTATTTTATCGGAGCAGTTCTTC.

This clonotype was counted only a few times. The V and J genes are TRBV12-3 or TRBV12-4 and TRBJ1-1; D may be TRBD1 (5 bases). Trimming removed 1 base from V and 7 bases from J, with 10 bases in between. CDR3 length equals 13 residues. The CDR3 reads CASSLVGAGEAFF. CDR3 bases: TGTGCCAGCAGTTTAGTAGGGGCCGGTGAAGCTTTCTTT.

This clonotype was counted a single time. The gene calls are TRBV6-2 or TRBV6-3 and TRBJ1-5, with no clear D. The germline V gene encodes CDR1 MNHEY and CDR2 SVGEGT. The CDR3 totals 13 residues. V was clipped by 10 bases and J by 0 bases, with 10 bases between them. DNA for the CDR3: TGTGCCACCTCAACAGATAGCAATCAGCCCCAGCATTTT. Amino acids: CATSTDSNQPQHF.

This clonotype has just a few counts. V is TRBV27 and J is TRBJ2-7, with D unresolved. Germline V gene lookup returns CDR1 MNHEY and CDR2 SMNVEV (reference sequence). Trimming removed 2 bases from V and 2 bases from J, with 10 bases in between. The CDR3 totals 14 residues. CDR3 coding DNA: TGTGCCAGCAGTTTAGGAGTCCTCCCCTACGAGCAGTACTTC. It encodes CASSLGVLPYEQYF.

This clonotype was counted a few times. The gene calls are TRBV7-2 and TRBJ2-6; D unclear. V was cut by 5 bases and J by 1 base, with 6 bases left in between. There are 14 residues in the CDR3. From germline, CDR1 is SGHTA and CDR2 FQGNSA. The CDR3 nucleotides read TGTGCCAGCAGCCCTCTATCTGGGGCCAACGTCCTGACTTTC. This codes for CASSPLSGANVLTF.

The gene calls are TRBV5-1 and TRBJ2-3; D is perhaps TRBD1 (5 bases). V was clipped by 3 bases and J by 4 bases, with 9 bases between them. Germline CDR1 reads SGHRS; CDR2 reads YFSETQ. The CDR3 sequence is 13 residues long. The chain's CDR3 is CASSSGWADTQYF. Written as DNA, the CDR3 is TGCGCCAGCAGCTCAGGGTGGGCAGATACGCAGTATTTT.

A single count supports this clonotype. The chain carries TRBV5-1 and TRBJ2-2; D perhaps matches TRBD1 (5 bases). Germline loops: CDR1 SGHRS, CDR2 YFSETQ. The CDR3 spans 14 residues. V shed 3 bases and J shed 7 bases, with 13 bases lying between them. CDR3 sequence (DNA): TGCGCCAGCAGCTCCGTCAGGGTTAGCGGGGAGCTGTTTTTT. Translated: CASSSVRVSGELFF.

This chain joins TRBV5-1 and TRBJ2-1, with TRBD2 matching 11 bases. CDR3 size: 15 residues. The germline CDR1 and CDR2 sequences are SGHRS and YFSETQ. Trimming took 2 bases from V and 8 from J; bases not matched to a gene: 6. CDR3 nucleotides: TGCGCCAGCAGCTTAATAGCGGGGGGGCCCGATGAGCAGTTCTTC. Its translation is CASSLIAGGPDEQFF.

The chain couples TRBV7-2 to TRBJ1-2; D possibly corresponds to TRBD1 (6 bases). Trimming stripped 0 bases from V and 6 bases from J, with 14 bases between. The CDR3 runs 15 residues. Germline values: CDR1 SGHTA, CDR2 FQGNSA. CDR3 sequence (DNA): TGTGCCAGCAGCTTAGCCTTCCGGGACACGGATGGCTACACCTTC. Amino acid sequence: CASSLAFRDTDGYTF.

The V gene is TRBV19, the J gene TRBJ1-1; 7 positions agree with TRBD1. The CDR3 is 14 amino acids. Losses at the gene ends were 6 bases for V and 4 bases for J; bases not matched to a gene: 8. The germline CDR1 and CDR2 sequences are LNHDA and SQIVND (reference sequence). This CDR3 reads CASSPNRQGTEAFF. Here the CDR3 DNA reads TGTGCCAGTAGCCCTAATCGACAGGGCACTGAAGCTTTCTTT.

V and J are TRBV4-3 and TRBJ1-3; D possibly corresponds to TRBD1 (6 bases). Deletions cut 3 bases from V and 0 bases from J, with 15 bases between. The CDR3 loop spans 17 amino acids. The germline CDR1 and CDR2 sequences are LGHNA and YSLEER. This CDR3 reads CASSHSTGMGSGNTIYF. The CDR3 DNA follows: TGCGCCAGCAGCCACTCCACAGGGATGGGCTCTGGAAACACCATATATTTT.

The J gene is TRBJ1-1, the V gene TRBV27, with D tentatively TRBD1 (5 bases). Germline V gene data show CDR1 as MNHEY and CDR2 as SMNVEV (reference sequence). Trimming removed 0 bases at V and 11 bases at J, with 13 bases between. The CDR3 consists of 13 residues. CDR3 coding DNA: TGTGCCAGCAGTTTATCCTGGGACGATACGGCTTTCTTT. Its protein is CASSLSWDDTAFF.

The chain combines TRBV19 with TRBJ2-3; D unclear. The CDR3 spans 16 residues. Germline lookup yields CDR1 LNHDA and CDR2 SQIVND (reference sequence). Trimming stripped 2 bases from V and 2 bases from J, with 14 bases between. CDR3 bases: TGTGCCAGTAGTATATCGCTGGCGGCGAACACAGATACGCAGTATTTT. Translating it yields CASSISLAANTDTQYF.

This clonotype was detected once. In DNA form, the CDR3 reads TGTGCCAGCAGCTTAGAGGGACAGGGTATCGGGGAGCTGTTTTTT. It yields the protein CASSLEGQGIGELFF. The V and J genes are TRBV7-2 and TRBJ2-2, with 9 nucleotides matching TRBD1. V shed 1 base, J shed 7 bases, and the junction held 4 bases outside the gene matches. The germline CDR1 and CDR2 sequences are SGHTA and FQGNSA. This CDR3 is built from 15 residues.

The chain employs TRBV20-1 and TRBJ2-7; 9 positions match TRBD1. The V segment lost 1 base and the J segment 2 bases; nucleotides outside the gene matches: 3. Germline V gene sequence: CDR1 DFQATT, CDR2 SNEGSKA (reference sequence). CDR3 length equals 14 residues. CDR3 nucleotides: TGCAGTGCTAGAGGACAGGGGGTTACCTACGAGCAGTACTTC. It specifies CSARGQGVTYEQYF.

The chain links TRBV5-4 to TRBJ2-7; tentatively, D is TRBD1 (6 bases). Germline V gene data show CDR1 as SGHNT and CDR2 as YYREEE (reference sequence). The V end was cut by 4 bases, the J end by 1 base, with 15 bases between. The CDR3 totals 15 residues. In DNA, the CDR3 is TGTGCCAGCAGCCCTACCGGGACACTTTCCTACGAGCAGTACTTC. Translation: CASSPTGTLSYEQYF.